The next 30 T cell receptor beta chains were all read from a single sample in a study of blood T cell repertoires in COVID-19 (dated by TCRdb to the early 2020s). The library was prepared using the immunoSEQ multiplex PCR assay. TCRdb's version of the immuneACCESS table is confined to in-frame rearrangements and falls short of the full clone set. An unresolved V gene accounts for under half of the shortfall where checked; the remainder is of unknown origin. In all, the sample holds roughly 120,000 clones, and over 60% of those were seen once. The ten largest account for 6.5% to 9% of the sample. Sequences were obtained from peripheral blood. Every receptor here comes from a human donor in a cohort sampled during active COVID-19.

This clone has more than one count but fewer than ten. This chain uses TRBV21-1 with TRBJ1-3; the table's D call TRBD1 went unverified against the DNA. TRBV21-1 is listed as a pseudogene. The CDR3 extends over 15 amino acids. The CDR3 sequence: CASSKLNNSGNTIYF. In nucleotides, the CDR3 is TGTGCCAGCAGCAAACTTAACAACTCTGGAAACACCATATATTTT.

This clone was detected a few times. The CDR3 is CASSGDRAMAQHF. The CDR3 DNA reads TGTGCCAGCAGCGGCGACAGGGCCATGGCCCAGCATTTT. V usage is TRBV7-2 and J usage is TRBJ1-5; TRBD1 matches 7 bases. Germline V gene data show CDR1 as SGHTA and CDR2 as FQGNSA. The ends lost 5 bases at V and 11 bases at J; junction bases unmatched: 9. This CDR3 has 13 amino acids.

The chain couples TRBV19 to TRBJ1-5; 9 nucleotides agree with TRBD1. Germline V lookup: CDR1 LNHDA, CDR2 SQIVND (reference sequence). The CDR3 loop spans 15 amino acids. V lost 5 bases and J lost 2; bases outside the gene matches: 4. The CDR3 sequence is CASSPRDRGNQPQHF. As DNA, the CDR3 is TGTGCCAGTAGTCCAAGGGACAGGGGCAATCAGCCCCAGCATTTT.

The chain couples TRBV5-8 to TRBJ2-7, with D perhaps TRBD1 (5 bases). This CDR3 is 15 amino acids long. Germline V gene sequence: CDR1 SGHTS, CDR2 YDEGEE. Trimming removed 1 base from V and 2 bases from J, with 13 bases in between. Here the CDR3 reads CASSLPGVGAYEQYF. DNA for the CDR3: TGTGCCAGCAGCTTGCCGGGCGTAGGGGCCTACGAGCAGTACTTC. The whole variable domain, filled in from reference TRBV5-8 and TRBJ2-7, reads EAGVTQSPTHLIKTRGQQATLRCSPISGHTSVYWYQQALGLGLQFLLWYDEGEERNRGNFPPRFSGRQFPNYSSELNVNALELEDSALYLCASSLPGVGAYEQYFGPGTRLTVT.

The rearrangement uses TRBV11-3 and TRBJ1-3, with 11 bases fitting TRBD1. The CDR3 spans 15 residues. Germline V lookup: CDR1 SGHNT, CDR2 YENEEA. Unmatched junction bases numbered 10, after V lost 4 bases and J lost 11 bases. Written as DNA, the CDR3 is TGTGCCAGCAGCTCAACCGGGACAGGGGGTACAGCCATATATTTT. Its protein is CASSSTGTGGTAIYF. Full variable domain (remainder filled in from reference TRBV11-3 and TRBJ1-3): EAGVVQSPRYKIIEKKQPVAFWCNPISGHNTLYWYLQNLGQGPELLIRYENEEAVDDSQLPKDRFSAERLKGVDSTLKIQPAELGDSAVYLCASSSTGTGGTAIYFGEGSWLTVV.

The CDR3 sequence is CAWRGDRDYGYTF. Here the CDR3 DNA reads TGTGCCTGGAGGGGGGACAGGGACTATGGCTACACCTTC. The rearrangement uses TRBV30 and TRBJ1-2, with TRBD1 identical over 9 bases. CDR3 length: 13 residues. Unmatched junction bases numbered 2, after V lost 3 bases and J lost 3 bases. Germline V gene lookup returns CDR1 GTSNPN and CDR2 SVGIG (reference sequence). Variable domain in full (rest from reference TRBV30 and TRBJ1-2): SQTIHQWPATLVQPVGSPLSLECTVEGTSNPNLYWYRQAAGRGLQLLFYSVGIGQISSEVPQNLSASRPQDRQFILSSKKLLLSDSGFYLCAWRGDRDYGYTFGSGTRLTVV.

This clone was seen once. The chain couples TRBV10-3 to TRBJ1-2; 11 bases fit TRBD1. The trim removed 5 bases at V and 5 bases at J, leaving 13 bases unmatched. The germline V gene has CDR1 ENHRY and CDR2 SYGVKD. There are 17 residues in the CDR3. The CDR3 sequence is CAISPRDRGTDEYGYTF. The CDR3 nucleotides are TGTGCCATCAGTCCCCGGGACAGGGGGACGGATGAATATGGCTACACCTTC.

The rearrangement links TRBV6-5 to TRBJ1-1; D gene ambiguous. V lost 6 bases and J lost 8, with 10 bases in between. CDR1 MNHEY and CDR2 SVGAGI come from the germline V gene. The CDR3 sequence is 11 residues long. CDR3 region: CASSPSWEAFF. DNA for the CDR3: TGTGCCAGCAGCCCCAGTTGGGAAGCTTTCTTT.

The chain uses TRBV15 and TRBJ2-7; no reliable D call. Trimming removed 3 bases at V and 0 bases at J, with 6 bases between. The CDR3 extends over 13 amino acids. The germline V gene encodes CDR1 LNHNV and CDR2 YYDKDF (reference sequence). The CDR3 coding sequence is TGTGCCACCAGCAGCGACACCTCCTACGAGCAGTACTTC. Protein: CATSSDTSYEQYF.

The V and J genes are TRBV7-8 and TRBJ2-7; a weak D match, TRBD1 (7 bases). With 5 bases removed from V and 3 bases from J, the gap between germline ends came to 20 bases. The length of the CDR3 is 16 residues. Per germline, CDR1 SGHVS and CDR2 FQNEAQ. The CDR3 reads CASSAPGGTSGYEQYF. CDR3 DNA: TGTGCCAGCAGCGCCCCAGGGGGGACTTCAGGCTACGAGCAGTACTTC.

The J gene is TRBJ1-1, the V gene TRBV12-3 or TRBV12-4; 7 bases are shared with TRBD1. This CDR3 region has 12 residues. With V trimmed by 5 bases and J by 9 bases, 6 bases remained unmatched. The CDR3 sequence: CASSPGQAQAFF. CDR3 in DNA: TGTGCCAGCAGTCCAGGACAGGCCCAAGCTTTCTTT.

The gene calls are TRBV14 and TRBJ2-7; D might be TRBD1 (6 bases). The V and J ends lost 4 bases and 12 bases respectively, with 25 bases between them. The CDR3 totals 15 residues. Per the germline V gene, CDR1 is SGHDN and CDR2 is FVKESK. CDR3 in DNA: TGTGCCAGCAGCCCCTCCGGGACGAGAGTCAGAGGGGGGTACTTC. It codes for CASSPSGTRVRGGYF.

CDR3 protein: CASSLVPGKAGEKLFF. The CDR3 DNA reads as TGTGCCAGCAGCTTGGTTCCGGGGAAGGCTGGTGAAAAACTGTTTTTT. V gene TRBV5-5 combines with J gene TRBJ1-4; D gene uncertain. The CDR3 runs to 16 residues. The germline V gene encodes CDR1 SGHKS and CDR2 YYEKEE (reference sequence). Trimming stripped 0 bases from V and 7 bases from J, with 16 bases between.

This clone was detected a few times. The junction shows a germline mismatch at one end, possibly a read error. The CDR3 loop reads CASSSEDRSLIF. The CDR3 DNA reads as TGTGCCAGCAGTTCCGAGGACAGATCTCTGATCTTT. The chain joins TRBV28 to TRBJ1-1; D possibly corresponds to TRBD1 (6 bases). The germline CDR1 and CDR2 sequences are MDHEN and SYDVKM. There are 12 residues in the CDR3.

The chain joins TRBV19 to TRBJ1-4; D is undetermined. The CDR3 loop spans 14 amino acids. Germline V CDR1 and CDR2: LNHDA, SQIVND (reference sequence). Deletions cut 6 bases from V and 8 bases from J, with 16 bases between. The CDR3 sequence is CASRESIKREKLFF. The CDR3 DNA reads TGTGCCAGTAGGGAGTCCATAAAACGGGAAAAACTGTTTTTT. Filled out from reference TRBV19 and TRBJ1-4, the complete variable domain reads DGGITQSPKYLFRKEGQNVTLSCEQNLNHDAMYWYRQDPGQGLRLIYYSQIVNDFQKGDIAEGYSVSREKKESFPLTVTSAQKNPTAFYLCASRESIKREKLFFGSGTQLSVL.

This clone was recorded a few times. The chain has TRBV27 and TRBJ2-7, with 9 bases identical to TRBD1. Germline V gene lookup returns CDR1 MNHEY and CDR2 SMNVEV (reference sequence). The junction had 11 bases not matched to a gene; V was cut back by 6 bases and J by 2 bases. The CDR3 covers 16 residues. CDR3 in DNA: TGTGCCAGCAGACTAGGTCCCGGACAGGGGCCCTACGAGCAGTACTTC. As protein: CASRLGPGQGPYEQYF.

This chain uses TRBV24-1 with TRBJ2-2; 9 nucleotides match TRBD1. There are 16 residues in the CDR3. Trimming at V came to 3 bases and at J to 6 bases, leaving 7 bases not matched to a gene. Germline-derived CDR1 and CDR2 are KGHDR and SFDVKD. In DNA form, the CDR3 reads TGTGCCACCAGTGATCCCGGGACAGGGAGGGCCGGGGAGCTGTTTTTT. Translating gives CATSDPGTGRAGELFF.

The chain has TRBV14 and TRBJ1-5, with D hard to call. This CDR3 is built from 13 residues. Germline lookup yields CDR1 SGHDN and CDR2 FVKESK. Between the trimmed V and J ends, which lost 2 bases and 8 bases, there was a span of 10 bases. The CDR3 sequence: CASSQSFEEPQHF. The CDR3 DNA is TGTGCCAGCAGCCAATCTTTCGAGGAGCCCCAGCATTTT.

The gene calls are TRBV30 and TRBJ1-5; the D is unclear. Germline V lookup: CDR1 GTSNPN, CDR2 SVGIG (reference sequence). The length of the CDR3 is 13 residues. With 3 bases removed from V and 3 bases from J, the gap between germline ends came to 9 bases. The CDR3 spells CAWSTESNQPQHF. In DNA, the CDR3 is TGTGCCTGGAGCACAGAATCCAATCAGCCCCAGCATTTT.

V gene TRBV25-1 combines with J gene TRBJ1-2; D perhaps matches TRBD1 (6 bases). This CDR3 region has 15 residues. The V end was cut by 0 bases, the J end by 2 bases, with 10 bases between. Germline-derived CDR1 and CDR2 are MGHDK and SYGVNS. The DNA of the CDR3 is TGTGCCAGCAGTGAATATACAGGGCAGAACTATGGCTACACCTTC. Translating it yields CASSEYTGQNYGYTF.

V is TRBV19 and J is TRBJ1-1, with TRBD1 matching 8 bases. The germline V gene encodes CDR1 LNHDA and CDR2 SQIVND (reference sequence). CDR3 length equals 13 residues. The V gene end was trimmed by 8 bases and the J gene end by 2 bases; junction bases not matched to a gene: 4. The CDR3 sequence: CASLGQGNTEAFF. In DNA form, the CDR3 reads TGTGCCAGTCTAGGACAGGGAAACACTGAAGCTTTCTTT.

This clone was recorded a few times. The chain couples TRBV10-1 to TRBJ2-5; weak D call: TRBD1 (5 bases). Germline loops: CDR1 WNHNN, CDR2 SYGVQD (reference sequence). Trimming shortened V by 0 bases and J by 5 bases, and 10 bases separated the two germline ends. The CDR3 consists of 14 residues. In DNA, the CDR3 is TGCGCCAGCAGTGAGTCGGGGCTGGGGGAGACCCAGTACTTC. This translates into CASSESGLGETQYF.

This clone was recorded once. The chain carries TRBV19 and TRBJ1-1, with D perhaps TRBD1 (5 bases). V was cut by 3 bases and J by 0 bases, with 14 bases left in between. Germline CDR1 reads LNHDA; CDR2 reads SQIVND (reference sequence). The length of the CDR3 is 16 residues. Here the CDR3 DNA reads TGTGCCAGTAGTATGGGAGGGATGGACATGAACACTGAAGCTTTCTTT. This encodes CASSMGGMDMNTEAFF.

The V call is TRBV9, the J call TRBJ2-2, with 14 nucleotides matching TRBD2. The CDR3 has 18 residues. J gave up 7 bases and V 0 bases, and 8 bases lay outside the gene matches. The germline gives CDR1 SGDLS, CDR2 YYNGEE. The CDR3 region is CASSVAYGLAGGSGELFF. The CDR3 region has the DNA TGTGCCAGCAGCGTAGCCTACGGACTAGCGGGGGGTAGCGGGGAGCTGTTTTTT. The variable domain in full, with the rest retrieved from reference TRBV9 and TRBJ2-2, is DSGVTQTPKHLITATGQRVTLRCSPRSGDLSVYWYQQSLDQGLQFLIQYYNGEERAKGNILERFSAQQFPDLHSELNLSSLELGDSALYFCASSVAYGLAGGSGELFFGEGSRLTVL.

V is TRBV4-1 and J is TRBJ1-5, with unresolved D. Trimming took off 0 bases at V and 5 bases at J, with 5 bases between the two ends. CDR1 is MGHRA, CDR2 YSYEKL, per germline. This CDR3 spans 13 amino acids. The chain's CDR3 is CASSQDQYQPQHF. In DNA, the CDR3 is TGCGCCAGCAGCCAAGATCAATATCAGCCCCAGCATTTT.

This clone was counted between two and nine times. The genes are TRBV28 and TRBJ2-7; 12 nucleotides match TRBD2. Per germline, CDR1 MDHEN and CDR2 SYDVKM. This CDR3 spans 17 amino acids. V was clipped by 3 bases and J by 0 bases; unmatched bases: 6. The CDR3 sequence is CASSFRGLAGPSYEQYF. The CDR3 bases are TGTGCCAGCAGTTTCCGAGGACTAGCGGGACCCTCCTACGAGCAGTACTTC.

CDR3 protein: CASSPGLAGINEQFF. As DNA, the CDR3 is TGTGCCAGCAGCCCGGGACTAGCGGGAATCAATGAGCAGTTCTTC. This chain links TRBV5-5 with TRBJ2-1; 13 bases map to TRBD2. There are 15 residues in the CDR3. Germline-derived CDR1 and CDR2 are SGHKS and YYEKEE (reference sequence). The V and J ends lost 4 bases and 6 bases, in that order; junction bases with no gene match: 4.

This clone was seen just once. V is TRBV5-1 and J is TRBJ1-1; no reliable D call. Trimming left V 2 bases short and J 11 bases short, with 16 bases between. Germline values: CDR1 SGHRS, CDR2 YFSETQ. This CDR3 has 13 amino acids. CDR3 amino acids: CASSLNGRLGAFF. CDR3 nucleotide sequence: TGCGCCAGCAGCTTAAACGGGAGACTAGGGGCTTTCTTT.

The V gene is TRBV9, the J gene TRBJ2-1, with D possibly matching TRBD2 (7 bases). The V gene's germline CDR1 is SGDLS and CDR2 YYNGEE. The ends were cut back, 3 bases at V and 0 bases at J, with 16 bases in the middle. The CDR3 totals 17 residues. The CDR3 spells CASSAPGGRSSYNEQFF. CDR3 DNA sequence: TGTGCCAGCAGCGCCCCGGGGGGCCGAAGCTCCTACAATGAGCAGTTCTTC.

The rearrangement uses TRBV7-9 and TRBJ2-6; D is perhaps TRBD1 (5 bases). The CDR3 extends over 17 amino acids. Trimming pared 0 bases from V and 0 bases from J, leaving 9 bases between. Germline CDR1 and CDR2: SEHNR and FQNEAQ (reference sequence). For the CDR3, the DNA is TGTGCCAGCAGCTTAGCCTTACAGGTCTCTGGGGCCAACGTCCTGACTTTC. Amino acid sequence: CASSLALQVSGANVLTF. The full variable domain, in which reference TRBV7-9 and TRBJ2-6 provide the parts outside the CDR3, is DTGVSQNPRHKITKRGQNVTFRCDPISEHNRLYWYRQTLGQGPEFLTYFQNEAQLEKSRLLSDRFSAERPKGSFSTLEIQRTEQGDSAMYLCASSLALQVSGANVLTFGAGSRLTVL.